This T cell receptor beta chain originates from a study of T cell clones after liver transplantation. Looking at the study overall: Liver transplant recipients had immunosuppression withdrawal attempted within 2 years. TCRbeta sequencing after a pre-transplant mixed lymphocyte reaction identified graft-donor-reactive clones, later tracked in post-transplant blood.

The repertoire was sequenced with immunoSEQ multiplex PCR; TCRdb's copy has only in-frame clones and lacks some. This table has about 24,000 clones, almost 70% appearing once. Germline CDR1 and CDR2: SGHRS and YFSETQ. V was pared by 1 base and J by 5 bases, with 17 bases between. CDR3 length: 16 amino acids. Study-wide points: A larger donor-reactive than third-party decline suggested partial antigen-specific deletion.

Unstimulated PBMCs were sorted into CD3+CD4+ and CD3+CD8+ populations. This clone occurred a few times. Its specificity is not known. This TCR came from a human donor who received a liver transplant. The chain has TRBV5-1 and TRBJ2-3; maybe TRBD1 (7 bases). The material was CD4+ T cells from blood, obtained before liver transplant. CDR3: CASSLSTGRNVDTQYF. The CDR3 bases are TGCGCCAGCAGCTTGTCGACAGGGAGGAACGTAGATACGCAGTATTTT.